A selection of T cell receptor beta chains follows, all from one sample in a study of cytotoxic CD8 clonotypes in ibrutinib-treated CLL. The method was immunoSEQ multiplex PCR; TCRdb's version includes in-frame clones alone and lacks a portion of them. The sample lists some 300,000 clones, 80% occurring once. The source material was PBMCs, sampled before ibrutinib treatment. These receptors were collected from a human donor with chronic lymphocytic leukemia. CDR3s leave out the opening cysteine and the closing phenylalanine or tryptophan.

TRBV29-1	TRBJ1-2	SVERVLGYGYT
TRBV7-8	TRBJ2-1	ASSLGWRGRRDEQF
TRBV7-6	TRBJ2-7	ASSVAGTTYEQY
TRBV5-1	TRBJ2-1	ASSQGAGPSYNEQF
TRBV27	TRBJ2-2	ASSYSPTGELF
TRBV18	TRBJ2-7	ASSPTSRGHEQY
TRBV11-2	TRBJ2-1	ASSRGGEQF
TRBV14	TRBJ2-7	ASSPLRQGDSGEQY
TRBV5-1	TRBJ2-2	ASSPYPTSGYTGELF
TRBV5-1	TRBJ2-1	ASSSGTSGSNEQF
TRBV7-2	TRBJ1-2	ASSPWQGSNYGYT
TRBV4-3	TRBJ2-7	ASSQGRLAVSYEQY
TRBV28	TRBJ1-5	AGRPGGAGQPQH
TRBV2	TRBJ2-6	ASSDRTASGANVLT
TRBV15	TRBJ1-2	ATSRGYGYT
TRBV9	TRBJ2-7	ASSPSPSGYEQY
TRBV5-4	TRBJ2-2	ASSIGTSAYTGELF
TRBV4-1	TRBJ2-6	ASNPGQGIGANVLT
TRBV20-1	TRBJ1-2	SLPGGYT
TRBV6-5	TRBJ2-7	ASNRGDRHEQY
TRBV30	TRBJ2-3	AWSVRGGDTQY
TRBV4-1	TRBJ2-7	ASSQAIYYEQY
TRBV27	TRBJ2-7	ASSTPLRDKSYEQY
TRBV15	TRBJ1-1	ATSRDTMNTEAF
TRBV7-8	TRBJ2-3	ASSHGRLATQY
TRBV27	TRBJ2-1	ASSLFGGPASGREQF
TRBV4-3	TRBJ1-2	ASSQDETGMYYGYT
TRBV28	TRBJ2-3	ASLDRGARPTDTQY
TRBV7-9	TRBJ2-2	ASSLVNRPNGELF
TRBV5-1	TRBJ2-3	ASSLAFWGQADTQY
TRBV27	TRBJ1-2	ASSSLGQGADGYT